This T cell receptor beta chain emerged from a study of blood T cells in healthy people across ages. On this clonotype itself: The target antigen is unknown.

Notes on the study in general: The percentage of naive T cells correlated strongly with TCR beta diversity. Observed TCR beta diversity per million T cells went down as age went up. This fall followed a roughly linear course with age.

The CDR3 spans 13 residues. Trimming cost V 5 bases and J 4 bases, with 10 bases left between them. CDR1 SGHTA and CDR2 FQGTGA come from the germline V gene. It was with a sample-barcoded 5' primer and a J-beta primer mix that a second PCR of roughly 6 to 12 cycles was run. Each cDNA was tagged by a template-switch adaptor containing 12 random nucleotides. TCRdb re-called the 5' RACE reads with MiXCR, one entry per CDR3 protein. Here the sample spans around 780,000 distinct CDR3 sequences, more than 50% being singletons. The sequencing sample was made of blood. This TCR was sampled from a man in his forties in good health. J is TRBJ2-3 and V is TRBV7-3; tentatively, D is TRBD2 (6 bases). The CDR3 coding sequence is TGTGCCAGCAGCCTCGGGACTCCAGATACGCAGTATTTT. This codes for CASSLGTPDTQYF.